This TCR beta chain is drawn from a study of blood T cell repertoires in COVID-19 (dated by TCRdb to about 2020). Some background on the complete study: Collaborator samples came from the United States, Italy and Spain and covered acute and convalescent phases of COVID-19. A de-identified subject ID, COVID-19 status, age in years and sex were almost always included in the sample metadata. The samples were drawn from the first 160 participants of the ongoing ImmuneRACE study and from more than 1,000 subjects provided by 6 global collaborators. The repertoires were made available in a free public database intended to serve as a resource for research on the immune response to SARS-CoV-2. Where available, HLA class I and class II types were obtained from metadata supplied by the sample provider rather than from assay-based typing. Deeply sampled blood TCRbeta repertoires from subjects exposed to, actively infected with, or recovered from COVID-19 were included in the dataset. The prospective study material was composed of cDNA or gDNA derived from T cells, B-cell-depleted T cells, or PBMCs.

Details on this clone: It has no known antigen specificity. There are no base qualities to consult, and no much larger clone falls within one base.

What the work shows at the level of the full study, not this receptor alone: How much clinical and demographic metadata was included differed by source and by participant, and the metadata was provided uncurated.

Another Seattle source contributed samples from volunteer blood donors who had recovered from COVID-19. Whole blood was collected in K2EDTA tubes by collaborating institutions according to the institutions' own protocols. Collaborator samples were shipped for TCRbeta analysis as frozen whole blood, isolated PBMCs, or DNA extracted from either sample type. TCRbeta CDR3 regions were amplified from genomic DNA using the immunoSEQ Assay, a bias-controlled multiplex PCR. The original methods were these. The number of nucleated cells in each sample was estimated from the amplification of reference gene primers within the assay. Sequence reads were collapsed and filtered to measure the absolute abundance of every unique TCRbeta CDR3 rearrangement. For each sample, productive Simpson clonality was calculated as the square root of Simpson's diversity index over productive rearrangements. As stored in TCRdb, this immuneACCESS dataset retains in-frame rearrangements with V and J assigned. A fraction of the clones does not appear; measured against another copy, unresolved V genes explain less than half of the discrepancy, and the remainder lacks a known reason. That table supplies the V and J calls and clone size; D and trimming were determined from the DNA. This sample lists about 260,000 clones; around four fifths were detected once. Clones ranked in the top ten supply less than 6% of the sample.

The material sequenced was peripheral blood. This receptor was identified in a man between 60 and 75 years old who had recovered from COVID-19.

The CDR3 protein is CASTAIQTTILTDTQYF. The base sequence is TGTGCCAGCACTGCTATACAGACGACTATCCTCACAGATACGCAGTATTTT. Recombination linked TRBV2 to TRBJ2-3, and TRBD2 may be the D gene, going by 5 matching bases. V is cut by 7 bases and J by 2 bases, and the space between the germline ends is 22 bases. Reading the germline V gene gives CDR1 SNHLY and CDR2 FYNNEI. The CDR3 numbers 17 residues from cysteine through phenylalanine. Here the CDR3 DNA is all that survives: 51 bases in frame from base 1.